This T cell receptor beta chain was observed in a study of cytotoxic CD8 clonotypes in ibrutinib-treated CLL. About the study: The patients comprised about eleven relapsed/refractory and over 14 treatment-naive cases, under 18 IGHV unmutated. Findings and caveats of the study: Higher circulating CD8+ T-cell counts strongly accompanied higher baseline clonality, above age-matched healthy donors.

Germline loops: CDR1 ENHRY, CDR2 SYGVKD. The CDR3 consists of 17 residues. V lost 6 bases and J lost 0; bases outside the gene matches: 9. Concerning this clone: Its antigen is unknown.

T cells were sequenced at a targeted depth of 1 in 200,000 to 1 in 1 million. The data were produced by immunoSEQ multiplex PCR, yet TCRdb's version contains in-frame clones alone and is incomplete. The sample includes roughly 45,000 clones, under 80% of them seen just once. The receptor was isolated from a human donor with chronic lymphocytic leukemia. This sequence joins TRBV10-3 and TRBJ2-1, with 9 bases identical to TRBD2. The material was PBMCs, obtained after 24 months of ibrutinib treatment. The CDR3 loop reads CAIRGKGAGGSYNEQFF. The CDR3 DNA is TGTGCCATCAGGGGTAAGGGAGCGGGAGGCTCCTACAATGAGCAGTTCTTC.